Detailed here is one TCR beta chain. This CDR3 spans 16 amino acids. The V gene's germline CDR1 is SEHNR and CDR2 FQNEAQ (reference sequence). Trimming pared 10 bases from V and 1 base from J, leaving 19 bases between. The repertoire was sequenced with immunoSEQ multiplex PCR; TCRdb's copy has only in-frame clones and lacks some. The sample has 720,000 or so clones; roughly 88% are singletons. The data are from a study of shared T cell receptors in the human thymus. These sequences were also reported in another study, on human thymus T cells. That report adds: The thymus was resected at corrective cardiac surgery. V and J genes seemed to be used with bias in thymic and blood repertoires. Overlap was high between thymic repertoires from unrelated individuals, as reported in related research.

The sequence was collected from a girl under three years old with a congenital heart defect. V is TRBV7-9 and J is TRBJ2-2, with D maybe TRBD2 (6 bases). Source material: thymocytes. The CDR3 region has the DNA TGTGCCATTTCACCTCAGGGCGGGGAGAACACCGGGGAGCTGTTTTTT. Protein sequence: CAISPQGGENTGELFF.